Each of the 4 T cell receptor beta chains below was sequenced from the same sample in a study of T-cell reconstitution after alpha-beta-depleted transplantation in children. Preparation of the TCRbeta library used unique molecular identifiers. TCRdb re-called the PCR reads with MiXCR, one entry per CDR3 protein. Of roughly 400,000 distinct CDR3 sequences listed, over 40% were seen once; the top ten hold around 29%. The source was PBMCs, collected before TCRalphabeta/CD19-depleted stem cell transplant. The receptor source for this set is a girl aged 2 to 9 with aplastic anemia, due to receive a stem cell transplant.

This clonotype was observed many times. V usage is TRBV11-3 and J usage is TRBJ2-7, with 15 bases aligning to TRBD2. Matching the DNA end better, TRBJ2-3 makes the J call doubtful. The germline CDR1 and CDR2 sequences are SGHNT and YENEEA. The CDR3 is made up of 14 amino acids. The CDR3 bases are TGTGCCAGCAGCCCCGGACTAGCGGGAGGGGAGCAGTATTTT. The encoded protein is CASSPGLAGGEQYF.

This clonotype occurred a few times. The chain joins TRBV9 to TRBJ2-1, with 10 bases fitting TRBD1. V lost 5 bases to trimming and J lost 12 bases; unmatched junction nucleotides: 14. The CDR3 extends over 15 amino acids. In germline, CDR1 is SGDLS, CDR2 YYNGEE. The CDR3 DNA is TGTGCCAGCAGAAAGGGACAGGGGAATCTAGACGGGCAGTTCTTC. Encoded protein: CASRKGQGNLDGQFF.

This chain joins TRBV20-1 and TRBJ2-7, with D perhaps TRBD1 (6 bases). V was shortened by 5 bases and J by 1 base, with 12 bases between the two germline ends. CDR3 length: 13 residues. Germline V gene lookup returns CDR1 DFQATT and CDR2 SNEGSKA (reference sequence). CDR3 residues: CSAEGGQSYEQYF. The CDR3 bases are TGCAGTGCTGAGGGTGGACAGTCCTACGAGCAGTACTTC.

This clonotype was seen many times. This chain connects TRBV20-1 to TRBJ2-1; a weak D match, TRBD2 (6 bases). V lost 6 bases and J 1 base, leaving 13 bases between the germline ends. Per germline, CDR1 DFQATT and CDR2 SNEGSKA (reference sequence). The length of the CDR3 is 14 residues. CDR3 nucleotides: TGCAGTGCAGGGCCGAGCGGGTCCTACAATGAGCAGTTCTTC. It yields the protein CSAGPSGSYNEQFF.